A single sample is the source of the 13 T cell receptor beta chains below, sequenced in a study of siplizumab effects on memory and regulatory T cells. Measured with immunoSEQ multiplex PCR; TCRdb has only the in-frame clones, and not every one. This table holds over 80,000 clones, 87% found once. The specimen sequenced was Tregs sorted from blood. These receptors came from a human donor in good health.

The chain links TRBV5-1 to TRBJ2-2; D uncertain. CDR3 length equals 16 residues. The V and J ends lost 1 base and 3 bases respectively, with 13 bases between them. Germline CDR1 is SGHRS and CDR2 is YFSETQ. Here the CDR3 DNA reads TGCGCCAGCAGCTTGAACCTGTTGAGCGACACCGGGGAGCTGTTTTTT. Translated: CASSLNLLSDTGELFF.

The V gene is TRBV2, the J gene TRBJ2-5; tentative D call: TRBD2 (6 bases). CDR1 is SNHLY, CDR2 FYNNEI, per germline. The CDR3 contains 16 residues. The ends were cut back, 3 bases at V and 1 base at J, with 15 bases in the middle. CDR3 sequence (DNA): TGTGCCAGCAGTGAGTCTCTGCGGGGACCCCAAGAGACCCAGTACTTC. Translating gives CASSESLRGPQETQYF. The whole variable domain, filled in from reference TRBV2 and TRBJ2-5, reads EPEVTQTPSHQVTQMGQEVILRCVPISNHLYFYWYRQILGQKVEFLVSFYNNEISEKSEIFDDQFSVERPDGSNFTLKIRSTKLEDSAMYFCASSESLRGPQETQYFGPGTRLLVL.

The chain couples TRBV2 to TRBJ2-7; 8 nucleotides match TRBD2. The DNA end is more similar to TRBJ2-5, so the J call may be wrong. CDR3 size: 16 residues. Germline CDR1 is SNHLY and CDR2 is FYNNEI. The DNA of the CDR3 is TGTGCCAGCAGTGAACCCTATCGGGGGGGCTGGGAGACCCAGTACTTC. Amino acids: CASSEPYRGGWETQYF.

This clone was seen a few times. The chain carries TRBV28 and TRBJ2-7; D unresolved. The CDR3 contains 11 residues. The germline V gene has CDR1 MDHEN and CDR2 SYDVKM. V shed 3 bases and J shed 2 bases, with 2 bases lying between them. CDR3 amino acids: CASSFTYEQYF. As DNA, the CDR3 is TGTGCCAGCAGTTTCACCTACGAGCAGTACTTC.

V and J are TRBV29-1 and TRBJ2-7; a weak D match, TRBD2 (7 bases). CDR3 size: 13 residues. V shed 4 bases and J shed 8 bases, with 18 bases lying between them. Germline V gene lookup returns CDR1 SQVTM and CDR2 ANQGSEA. CDR3 in amino acids: CSVGGGVTYKQYF. The CDR3 DNA reads TGCAGCGTTGGAGGGGGGGTAACATATAAGCAGTACTTC.

The chain combines TRBV7-9 with TRBJ1-2; D gene unclear. The CDR3 length is 13 residues. V was pared by 3 bases and J by 4 bases, with 9 bases between. In germline, CDR1 is SEHNR, CDR2 FQNEAQ (reference sequence). The CDR3 spells CASSFSMGYGYTF. The CDR3 bases are TGTGCCAGCAGCTTTTCCATGGGCTATGGCTACACCTTC. Supplemented by reference TRBV7-9 and TRBJ1-2, the full variable domain reads DTGVSQNPRHKITKRGQNVTFRCDPISEHNRLYWYRQTLGQGPEFLTYFQNEAQLEKSRLLSDRFSAERPKGSFSTLEIQRTEQGDSAMYLCASSFSMGYGYTFGSGTRLTVV.

V gene TRBV11-3 combines with J gene TRBJ2-3; TRBD2 matches at 13 bases. CDR1 is SGHNT, CDR2 YENEEA, per germline. V dropped 5 bases and J dropped 5; count of bases not matched to a gene: 7. There are 16 residues in the CDR3. CDR3 region: CASSTRTSGGKDTQYF. CDR3 bases: TGTGCCAGCAGCACCCGGACTAGCGGGGGAAAAGATACGCAGTATTTT.

The rearrangement uses TRBV5-1 and TRBJ2-7, with D perhaps assigned TRBD1 or TRBD2 (6 bases each). The CDR3 sequence is 15 residues long. Per germline, CDR1 SGHRS and CDR2 YFSETQ. V dropped 0 bases and J dropped 4 bases, with 14 bases sitting between them. The CDR3 coding sequence is TGCGCCAGCAGCTTGGGACAGGCTAGCGCATACGAGCAGTACTTC. This gives the protein CASSLGQASAYEQYF.

The chain recombines TRBV2 with TRBJ2-7, with TRBD2 identical over 12 bases. The junction had 5 bases not matched to a gene; V was cut back by 0 bases and J by 2 bases. This CDR3 has 17 amino acids. Germline lookup yields CDR1 SNHLY and CDR2 FYNNEI. The CDR3 DNA follows: TGTGCCAGCAGTGAAGCGCTTGGACTAGCGGGAACCTACGAGCAGTACTTC. It translates to CASSEALGLAGTYEQYF.

The genes are TRBV7-3 and TRBJ2-5; possibly TRBD1 for D (5 bases). The CDR3 sequence is 14 residues long. Per the germline V gene, CDR1 is SGHTA and CDR2 is FQGTGA. The V end lost 1 base, the J end lost 8 bases, and 14 bases lay between the germline ends. Written as DNA, the CDR3 is TGTGCCAGCAGCTTAAGGGCAGGGCAGGTTACCCAGTACTTC. Protein: CASSLRAGQVTQYF.

The chain joins TRBV10-3 to TRBJ2-3, with TRBD2 matching over 12 bases. Germline CDR1 is ENHRY and CDR2 is SYGVKD. J gave up 0 bases and V 4 bases, and 8 bases lay outside the gene matches. The CDR3 is 18 residues long. DNA for the CDR3: TGTGCCATCAGTGCCGGCCTAGCGGGGGGGCAAAGCACAGATACGCAGTATTTT. Translated, it gives CAISAGLAGGQSTDTQYF.

The rearrangement uses TRBV20-1 and TRBJ2-7; D may be TRBD2 (5 bases). Trimming cost V 5 bases and J 3 bases, with 8 bases left between them. CDR1 is DFQATT, CDR2 SNEGSKA, per germline (reference sequence). The CDR3 is made up of 11 amino acids. The CDR3 nucleotides are TGCAGTGCTTCCGGGAACTACGAGCAGTACTTC. Translating gives CSASGNYEQYF.

The chain recombines TRBV6-6 with TRBJ2-3; tentative D call: TRBD1 (6 bases). Trimming took off 6 bases at V and 6 bases at J, with 19 bases between the two ends. Germline assignment: CDR1 MNHNY and CDR2 SVGAGI (reference sequence). The CDR3 consists of 15 residues. The DNA of the CDR3 is TGTGCCAGCAGCCTCTCACCCACAGGGTCGGATACGCAGTATTTT. It yields the protein CASSLSPTGSDTQYF.